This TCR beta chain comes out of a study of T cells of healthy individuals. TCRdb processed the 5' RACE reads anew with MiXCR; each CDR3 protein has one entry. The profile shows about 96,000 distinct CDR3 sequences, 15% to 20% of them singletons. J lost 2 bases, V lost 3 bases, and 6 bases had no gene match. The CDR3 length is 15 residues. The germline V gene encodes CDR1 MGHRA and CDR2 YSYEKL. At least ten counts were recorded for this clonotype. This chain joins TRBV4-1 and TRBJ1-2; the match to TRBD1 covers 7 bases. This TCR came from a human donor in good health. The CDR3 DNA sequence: TGCGCCAGCAGCCAGGGGTACAGGGGAAACTATGGCTACACCTTC. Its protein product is CASSQGYRGNYGYTF.